The T cell receptor (beta chain) described here comes from a study of T cells after yellow fever vaccination. Study-wide results and caveats: Re-detected after boosting: most primary clones, about 96% of CD4 and 80% to 90% of CD8. Faster peaking, at day 5 versus 15, marked a secondary response that was weaker.

Template-switching 5'RACE yielded the TCR cDNA; a universal primer site and UMIs were added in the process. TCRdb reprocessed the 5' RACE reads with MiXCR, giving one entry per CDR3 protein. The data contain roughly 340,000 distinct CDR3 sequences, more than 8.5% of them singletons. The CDR3 spans 14 residues. V lost 3 bases and J lost 5; bases outside the gene matches: 10. CDR1 is DFQATT and CDR2 is SNEGSKA in the germline V gene (reference sequence). On this clonotype: No antigen is known for it.

The rearrangement joins TRBV20-1 to TRBJ2-7, with 7 bases aligning to TRBD1. The clonotype was recovered from a man between 18 and 35 years old who received the YFV17D yellow fever vaccine. The sample consisted of PBMCs, taken on the day of the first yellow fever vaccination. This CDR3 is CSASPRQGFNEQYV. As DNA, the CDR3 is TGCAGTGCTAGCCCGAGACAGGGCTTTAACGAGCAGTACGTC.